This note documents a single T cell receptor beta chain sequence. This clone was recorded a few times. Its target antigen remains unknown. Per-base qualities were not stored, and no clone one base away is much larger. Trimming takes 6 bases off V and 2 bases off J; junction bases not matched to a gene: 4. CDR1 and CDR2 are read off the germline V gene as MDHEN and SYDVKM. Its CDR3 holds 13 amino acids, cysteine through phenylalanine. Of the read, only the CDR3 DNA is kept; its 39 bases are in frame from base 1. These data come from a study of T cell responses to AZD1222 COVID-19 vaccine (dated by TCRdb to about 2021). Background for the entire study: AZD1222 recipients whose second dose came at about 4 weeks and those whose second dose came at about 12 weeks were combined into one group, since spike-specific TCR depth and breadth did not differ between the two schedules. Trial participants were enrolled by age into subgroups of 18-55, 56-69 and 70-plus years, and about 150, 27 and 61 TCR-sequenced participants, respectively, were included in these subgroups. A total of 230 to 250 trial participants underwent TCR sequencing, of whom about 200 received two doses of AZD1222 and 26 received two doses of the MenACWY control vaccine.

Explained via the paper, the time point label denotes: baseline before first vaccination. The vaccinee samples were drawn from two UK trials, COV001 and COV002, one of which was a single-blind randomized controlled phase 2/3 trial testing AZD1222 (ChAdOx1 nCoV-19) in healthy adults. For TCRbeta chain sequencing, PBMC samples from trial participants were taken at day 0 and at day 28 after the second dose. The CDR3 regions of human TCRbeta chains were subjected to immunosequencing. From the authors' description of their analysis: Repertoire TCRs were checked for matches against a reference library of SARS-CoV-2-specific TCRs that had been generated using the MIRA antigen-specificity platform. Breadth meant the fraction of unique TCRs that were SARS-CoV-2-associated, whereas depth meant the fraction of total T cells that were SARS-CoV-2-associated. Using the MIRA data, every spike-specific TCR was mapped to the spike region that the TCR reacted to and assigned to either a CD4 or a CD8 class. Log10-transformed breadth and depth values were compared by one-way ANOVA with Sidak's multiple comparisons tests. The table was pulled from immuneACCESS by TCRdb, which kept in-frame rearrangements only. Such tables lose some clones; where checked, under half of the loss comes from unresolved V genes, and the rest has no known cause. V and J calls and clone size are those listed in that table; D and trimming were worked out from the DNA. Across this sample there are 100,000 or so clones, with about 89% seen only once. The ten biggest clones cover approximately 15% of the sample.

Beyond this particular receptor, the publication reports: Epitopes outside the regions mutated in the B.1.351 and B.1.1.7 variants were reportedly recognized by nearly half of the unique spike-specific TCRs. The whole spike protein was spanned by vaccine-associated CD4 TCRs, and dominant responses were seen in regions 160-218 and 743-854. The 56-69-year group was small, and its depth increase did not reach significance, likely because of low power. Most participants were white British and females outnumbered males, and the authors suggested that clonal diversity may have been underestimated. After two AZD1222 doses, spike-specific TCR breadth and depth were significantly higher than at day 0 and than in MenACWY recipients. Because no day 14 peak-response samples were available, repertoires were characterized only after the peak T cell response. Only five or six AZD1222 recipients were SARS-CoV-2 seropositive at baseline, limiting conclusions about previously exposed vaccinees.

Specimen: peripheral blood, collected on day 0 of AZD1222 vaccination. The rearrangement combines TRBV28 with TRBJ2-7, with TRBD1 matching 7 junction bases. The clonotype was recovered from an adult in good health. The CDR3 protein sequence reads: CASRLGTAYEQYF. Read as DNA, the sequence is TGTGCCAGCAGACTTGGGACAGCCTACGAGCAGTACTTC.